Presented here are 19 T cell receptor beta chains from one specimen sequenced in a study of blood T cell repertoires in COVID-19. Repertoires were generated with immunoSEQ multiplex PCR, while TCRdb's copy carries only in-frame clones and drops some. The sample carries tens of thousands of clones, 80% to 90% recorded once. The sample taken for sequencing was peripheral blood. These receptors all come from a man aged 25-40 years with active or convalescent COVID-19.

The rearrangement links TRBV30 to TRBJ2-2; D uncertain. Trimming left V 4 bases short and J 6 bases short, with 6 bases between. CDR1 GTSNPN and CDR2 SVGIG come from the germline V gene (reference sequence). The CDR3 is 11 amino acids. CDR3 protein: CAWNNPGELFF. The CDR3 bases are TGTGCCTGGAACAATCCCGGGGAGCTGTTTTTT.

V and J are TRBV6-1 and TRBJ2-7, with D possibly TRBD2 on 8 matching bases. The germline CDR1 and CDR2 sequences are MNHNS and SASEGT. V was cut by 0 bases and J by 5 bases, with 23 bases left in between. CDR3 length: 18 residues. CDR3 loop: CASSEAPRGVSGINEQYV. The CDR3 region has the DNA TGTGCCAGCAGTGAAGCACCCAGGGGGGTTAGCGGGATCAACGAGCAGTACGTC.

The chain recombines TRBV28 with TRBJ1-5; D gene ambiguous. The CDR3 loop spans 16 amino acids. Trimming pared 3 bases from V and 0 bases from J, leaving 12 bases between. CDR1 and CDR2 (germline): MDHEN, SYDVKM. Here the CDR3 reads CASSLFQDPSNQPQHF. CDR3 in DNA: TGTGCCAGCAGTTTGTTTCAGGATCCTAGCAATCAGCCCCAGCATTTT. Full variable domain (outside the CDR3, taken from reference TRBV28 and TRBJ1-5): DVKVTQSSRYLVKRTGEKVFLECVQDMDHENMFWYRQDPGLGLRLIYFSYDVKMKEKGDIPEGYSVSREKKERFSLILESASTNQTSMYLCASSLFQDPSNQPQHFGDGTRLSIL.

The gene calls are TRBV10-1 and TRBJ2-3; TRBD2 agrees at 9 bases. CDR3 length: 16 residues. The V gene end was trimmed by 8 bases and the J gene end by 4 bases; junction bases not matched to a gene: 13. Germline V lookup: CDR1 WNHNN, CDR2 SYGVQD (reference sequence). This CDR3 is CASGFSERGDSDTQYF. Here the CDR3 DNA reads TGCGCCAGCGGGTTTTCGGAGCGGGGGGATTCAGATACGCAGTATTTT.

The chain couples TRBV6-5 to TRBJ1-1, with 8 bases identical to TRBD1. Unmatched junction bases numbered 3, after V lost 0 bases and J lost 6 bases. The CDR3 runs 14 residues. Germline V gene data show CDR1 as MNHEY and CDR2 as SVGAGI. The CDR3 is CASSYSQGASEAFF. The CDR3 DNA is TGTGCCAGCAGTTACTCGCAGGGGGCCTCTGAAGCTTTCTTT.

V gene TRBV6-5 combines with J gene TRBJ1-1, with 7 bases fitting TRBD1. The V gene end was trimmed by 6 bases and the J gene end by 4 bases; junction bases not matched to a gene: 8. Germline V gives CDR1 MNHEY, CDR2 SVGAGI. CDR3 length equals 14 residues. The CDR3 is CASRETGWGTEAFF. The CDR3 nucleotides are TGTGCCAGCAGAGAGACAGGGTGGGGCACTGAAGCTTTCTTT.

This clone was counted a few times. The J gene is TRBJ1-2, the V gene TRBV6-5; 7 bases map to TRBD1. The CDR3 covers 13 residues. Trimming at V came to 11 bases and at J to 5 bases, leaving 11 bases not matched to a gene. Germline values: CDR1 MNHEY, CDR2 SVGAGI. The CDR3 DNA reads as TGTGCCGTACAAGAGACAGGGCAGTATGGCTACACCTTC. Its translation: CAVQETGQYGYTF.

The table lists this clone with a count of one. V gene TRBV20-1 combines with J gene TRBJ1-2, with unresolved D. Trimming shortened V by 0 bases and J by 8 bases, and 7 bases separated the two germline ends. The CDR3 is 11 residues long. CDR1 and CDR2 (germline): DFQATT, SNEGSKA (reference sequence). The CDR3 loop is CSARDNRGYTF. The CDR3 nucleotides are TGCAGTGCTAGAGATAATCGGGGCTACACCTTC.

This clone was observed a single time. The chain carries TRBV9 and TRBJ2-1, with D unresolved. The CDR3 extends over 14 amino acids. Germline loops: CDR1 SGDLS, CDR2 YYNGEE. V was clipped by 0 bases and J by 6 bases, with 10 bases between them. DNA of the CDR3: TGTGCCAGCAGCGTAGCACCAGGAACCAATGAGCAGTTCTTC. Translation: CASSVAPGTNEQFF. Variable domain in full (rest from reference TRBV9 and TRBJ2-1): DSGVTQTPKHLITATGQRVTLRCSPRSGDLSVYWYQQSLDQGLQFLIQYYNGEERAKGNILERFSAQQFPDLHSELNLSSLELGDSALYFCASSVAPGTNEQFFGPGTRLTVL.

This clone was observed a few times. The gene calls are TRBV14 and TRBJ2-3; 13 nucleotides line up with TRBD2. Germline trimming cut 2 bases from V and 5 bases from J; bases unmatched to any gene: 4. This CDR3 region has 16 residues. The germline V gene encodes CDR1 SGHDN and CDR2 FVKESK. This CDR3 reads CASSQRLAGGLDTQYF. The CDR3 DNA reads as TGTGCCAGCAGCCAACGACTAGCGGGAGGTTTAGATACGCAGTATTTT.

The V and J genes are TRBV7-9 and TRBJ2-7; 7 bases are a match to TRBD1. Looked up from germline, CDR1 is SEHNR and CDR2 is FQNEAQ (reference sequence). V shed 4 bases, J shed 6 bases, and the junction held 3 bases outside the gene matches. CDR3 length: 12 residues. For the CDR3, the DNA is TGTGCCAGCAGCTCAACAGGGGCCGAGCAGTACGTC. This codes for CASSSTGAEQYV.

The chain couples TRBV7-6 to TRBJ2-1; D is possibly TRBD2 (6 bases). Trimming cost V 1 base and J 9 bases, with 13 bases left between them. CDR3 length equals 14 residues. Germline CDR1 SGHVS, CDR2 FNYEAQ. Here the CDR3 DNA reads TGTGCCAGCAGCTTAGAAGGGACTGGGGGTGAGCAGTTCTTC. Translated: CASSLEGTGGEQFF.

The chain recombines TRBV19 with TRBJ1-2; TRBD1 matches at 7 bases. CDR1 and CDR2 (germline): LNHDA, SQIVND (reference sequence). The length of the CDR3 is 15 residues. With V trimmed by 5 bases and J by 5 bases, 11 bases remained unmatched. Written as DNA, the CDR3 is TGTGCCAGTAGTTCCGGGACAGCCTCCTCGTATGGCTACACCTTC. Its protein product is CASSSGTASSYGYTF.

This clone was seen a few times. V and J are TRBV2 and TRBJ1-6; D is unclear. The CDR3 covers 16 residues. V lost 3 bases to trimming and J lost 0 bases, with 9 bases between them. The V gene's germline CDR1 is SNHLY and CDR2 FYNNEI. The CDR3 sequence is CASSDIVSSYNSPLHF. The DNA for the CDR3 is TGTGCCAGCAGTGATATTGTGAGCTCCTATAATTCACCCCTCCACTTT.

This clone is a singleton in its sample. This chain uses TRBV27 with TRBJ2-2, with 9 bases that match TRBD1. Germline CDR1 and CDR2: MNHEY and SMNVEV (reference sequence). Trimming took 8 bases from V and 5 from J; bases not matched to a gene: 6. The CDR3 runs 14 residues. The CDR3 is CASGQGTLTGELFF. DNA for the CDR3: TGTGCCAGCGGACAGGGGACGCTGACCGGGGAGCTGTTTTTT.

The V gene is TRBV27, the J gene TRBJ2-2, with D perhaps matching TRBD2 (6 bases). Germline loops: CDR1 MNHEY, CDR2 SMNVEV (reference sequence). The CDR3 sequence is 13 residues long. V lost 8 bases to trimming and J lost 8 bases, with 15 bases between them. The CDR3 region is CASRDLFKGELFF. CDR3 in DNA: TGTGCCAGCCGGGACTTGTTCAAGGGGGAGCTGTTTTTT.

This clone occurred once. The V and J genes are TRBV4-3 and TRBJ1-5, with D perhaps TRBD1 (6 bases). V was cut by 0 bases and J by 5 bases, with 11 bases left in between. The CDR3 length is 15 residues. Germline V gene data show CDR1 as LGHNA and CDR2 as YSLEER. DNA for the CDR3: TGCGCCAGCAGCCAAGATTGGGGGACACATCAGCCCCAGCATTTT. It codes for CASSQDWGTHQPQHF.

The chain employs TRBV5-1 and TRBJ2-2; TRBD2 matches 9 bases. The V gene end was trimmed by 5 bases and the J gene end by 3 bases; junction bases not matched to a gene: 11. CDR1 is SGHRS, CDR2 YFSETQ, per germline. The CDR3 runs to 17 residues. The CDR3 DNA sequence: TGCGCCAGCAGGGGAGGTAGCGGGGGAGCCTACACCGGGGAGCTGTTTTTT. Amino acids: CASRGGSGGAYTGELFF.

This clone was seen only once. The chain has TRBV7-2 and TRBJ2-7, with 9 bases that match TRBD1. Germline assignment: CDR1 SGHTA and CDR2 FQGNSA. V trimming: 4 bases; J trimming: 8 bases; junction bases outside the gene matches: 9. The CDR3 has 14 amino acids. The CDR3 loop reads CASSSPGQGSKQYF. The CDR3, as DNA: TGTGCCAGCAGCTCACCGGGACAGGGCTCCAAGCAGTACTTC.